This TCR beta chain appears in the sequencing data of a study of blood T cells in healthy people across ages. Trimming pared 6 bases from V and 1 base from J, leaving 15 bases between. Germline V CDR1 and CDR2: MNHEY, SVGAGI. The CDR3 length is 15 residues. Using a J-beta primer mix together with a sample-barcoded 5' primer, a second PCR was run for about 6 to 11 cycles. TCRdb re-analysed the 5' RACE reads in MiXCR, keeping a single row per CDR3 protein. Of approximately 1,700,000 distinct CDR3 sequences in the sample, about 39% are singletons; the top ten hold under 30%. This clonotype was seen a few times.

The chain joins TRBV6-5 to TRBJ2-5; the D gene is possibly TRBD2 (6 bases). The receptor comes from a human donor in good health. Sequenced sample: blood. As DNA, the CDR3 is TGTGCCAGCAGCCCGACTAGAGGGATCCAAGAGACCCAGTACTTC. Its protein product is CASSPTRGIQETQYF.